This T cell receptor delta chain was observed in a study of gamma delta lymphoproliferative disorders and STAT genes. TCRdb re-called the multiplex PCR reads using CATT. The sample carries 4,000 or so delta-chain clones, less than 1.2% recorded once. Sequencing used genomic DNA taken from PBMCs of patients and controls. In regard to this clone: This sequence is one base from a far larger clone and is likely a read error. Other DNA sequences in the same sample also yield this CDR3.

The TCR sequence derives from a human donor in good health. The sequencing sample was made of blood.

CDR3 amino acids: CAASATPVLGENTDKLIF. As DNA, the CDR3 is TGTGCAGCAAGCGCAACCCCCGTACTGGGAGAAAACACCGATAAACTCATCTTT. The chain combines TRAV29/DV5 with TRDJ1, with D maybe TRDD3 (6 bases). V was pared by 0 bases and J by 0 bases, with 21 bases between. There are 18 residues in the CDR3. Germline CDR1 and CDR2: NSMFDY and ISSIKDK.